These 29 T cell receptor beta chains were sequenced from one sample in a study of T-cell memory formation after mild COVID-19. Each CDR3 protein is one row after TCRdb ran MiXCR on the 5' RACE reads. The profile shows some 50,000 distinct CDR3 sequences, around 10% of them singletons. Sequenced material: PBMCs or a T cell subset sorted from them (not recorded which). All receptors derive from a man between 18 and 35 years old who had mild COVID-19 (a few samples of this study predate the infection). Cell type and time point are not known.

This clonotype was seen ten or more times. The CDR3 DNA reads TGTGCCAGCACTAGGCGGGGGGGCTACGGGGAGCTGTTTTTT. This codes for CASTRRGGYGELFF. The chain carries TRBV7-2 and TRBJ2-2, with 9 bases fitting TRBD2. This CDR3 is built from 14 residues. The germline V gene has CDR1 SGHTA and CDR2 FQGNSA. The V gene end was trimmed by 7 bases and the J gene end by 7 bases; junction bases not matched to a gene: 7.

A few counts support this clonotype. The chain has TRBV7-9 and TRBJ2-6; 7 nucleotides align to TRBD1. The CDR3 has 15 amino acids. J was trimmed by 16 bases and V by 5 bases; bases with no gene match: 17. Germline lookup yields CDR1 SEHNR and CDR2 FQNEAQ (reference sequence). CDR3 residues: CASSQLLTGPMVLTF. Here the CDR3 DNA reads TGTGCCAGCAGCCAGCTTCTGACAGGGCCAATGGTGCTGACTTTC.

The V gene is TRBV6-1, the J gene TRBJ1-1, with 8 positions matching TRBD1. Trimming took 5 bases from V and 9 from J; bases not matched to a gene: 5. CDR1 MNHNS and CDR2 SASEGT come from the germline V gene. The CDR3 length is 12 residues. The CDR3 region has the DNA TGTGCCAGCAGTATCCGACAGGGGAAAGCTTTCTTT. Translated, it gives CASSIRQGKAFF.

The chain recombines TRBV29-1 with TRBJ1-2, with D unclear. Germline CDR1 reads SQVTM; CDR2 reads ANQGSEA. With 4 bases removed from V and 3 bases from J, the gap between germline ends came to 9 bases. The CDR3 is 12 residues long. CDR3 coding DNA: TGCAGCGTTGGAGGGAGGGACTATGGCTACACCTTC. Amino acids: CSVGGRDYGYTF. The full variable domain, with the rest looked up from reference TRBV29-1 and TRBJ1-2, is SAVISQKPSRDICQRGTSLTIQCQVDSQVTMMFWYRQQPGQSLTLIATANQGSEATYESGFVIDKFPISRPNLTFSTLTVSNMSPEDSSIYLCSVGGRDYGYTFGSGTRLTVV.

This clonotype was seen more than once but under ten times. The genes are TRBV29-1 and TRBJ1-2; no definite D call. The CDR3 runs 12 residues. CDR1 and CDR2 from the germline V gene are SQVTM and ANQGSEA. V was shortened by 3 bases and J by 8 bases, with 13 bases between the two germline ends. The CDR3 DNA sequence: TGCAGCGTTGAGTCGGCAGGCTGGGGCTACACCTTC. This codes for CSVESAGWGYTF.

This clonotype was counted a few times. The gene calls are TRBV6-6 and TRBJ2-7; TRBD1 aligns across 8 bases. The CDR3 has 11 residues. V lost 7 bases, J lost 5 bases, and 1 base stayed unmatched. Germline CDR1 and CDR2: MNHNY and SVGAGI (reference sequence). CDR3 sequence (DNA): TGTGCCAGCAACAGGGGGAACGAGCAGTACGTC. This gives the protein CASNRGNEQYV.

This clonotype was counted a few times. The chain has TRBV12-3 or TRBV12-4 and TRBJ1-3; 7 nucleotides line up with TRBD1. The CDR3 consists of 14 residues. V gave up 7 bases and J gave up 3 bases; unmatched junction bases: 6. In nucleotides, the CDR3 is TGTGCCAGCACCCCCCGGGACAGTGGAAACACCATATATTTT. The encoded protein is CASTPRDSGNTIYF.

This chain uses TRBV4-1 with TRBJ1-2; unclear D gene. CDR3 size: 11 residues. Germline V gene lookup returns CDR1 MGHRA and CDR2 YSYEKL. The V end was cut by 3 bases, the J end by 8 bases, with 7 bases between. The CDR3 loop is CASSHVGGYTF. For the CDR3, the DNA is TGCGCCAGCAGCCATGTGGGGGGCTACACCTTC.

This clonotype was found a few times. V usage is TRBV19 and J usage is TRBJ1-5, with D possibly being TRBD1 (5 bases). Germline CDR1 LNHDA, CDR2 SQIVND (reference sequence). The CDR3 has 15 residues. Trimming shortened V by 7 bases and J by 9 bases, and 22 bases separated the two germline ends. The CDR3 sequence: CASTKTRDGLGPQHF. The CDR3 DNA sequence: TGTGCCAGTACCAAAACTCGGGACGGACTTGGGCCCCAGCATTTT.

The chain combines TRBV3-1 with TRBJ2-1; no definite D call. CDR3 length equals 16 residues. Germline lookup yields CDR1 LGHDT and CDR2 YNNKEL (reference sequence). V was clipped by 0 bases and J by 4 bases, with 13 bases between them. Here the CDR3 reads CASSQDVARAYNEQFF. The CDR3 DNA reads TGTGCCAGCAGCCAAGATGTGGCTAGAGCGTACAATGAGCAGTTCTTC.

This clonotype came up a few times. V usage is TRBV7-9 and J usage is TRBJ2-7; 8 nucleotides agree with TRBD1. With V trimmed by 1 base and J by 1 base, 3 bases remained unmatched. Germline V lookup: CDR1 SEHNR, CDR2 FQNEAQ (reference sequence). The CDR3 loop spans 15 amino acids. The CDR3 sequence is CASSLGGTGSYEQYV. Here the CDR3 DNA reads TGTGCCAGCAGCTTAGGCGGGACAGGTTCCTACGAGCAGTACGTC.

This rearrangement joins TRBV2 to TRBJ2-3; no reliable D call. Germline assignment: CDR1 SNHLY and CDR2 FYNNEI. Trimming took off 3 bases at V and 6 bases at J, with 4 bases between the two ends. The CDR3 has 11 amino acids. CDR3 region: CASSDADTQYF. As DNA, the CDR3 is TGTGCCAGCAGTGATGCGGATACGCAGTATTTT.

This clonotype has a count of ten or more. This chain connects TRBV20-1 to TRBJ2-7; no reliable D call. V was trimmed by 2 bases and J by 0 bases, leaving 11 bases between them. The CDR3 length is 14 residues. Germline CDR1 and CDR2: DFQATT and SNEGSKA (reference sequence). CDR3 protein: CSARYDIHSYEQYF. DNA of the CDR3: TGCAGTGCTAGATATGACATCCACTCCTACGAGCAGTACTTC.

The chain recombines TRBV28 with TRBJ2-6, with D perhaps matching TRBD1 (5 bases). The CDR3 is made up of 12 amino acids. CDR1 and CDR2 (germline): MDHEN, SYDVKM. V was trimmed by 10 bases and J by 4 bases, leaving 8 bases between them. The CDR3 DNA reads as TGTGCCACCCAGGGAGGGGCCAACGTCCTGACTTTC. It is translated as CATQGGANVLTF.

This clonotype was detected a few times. The rearrangement links TRBV7-2 to TRBJ2-3; D unresolved. Germline CDR1 and CDR2: SGHTA and FQGNSA. V lost 1 base to trimming and J lost 1 base, with 15 bases between them. This CDR3 is 17 amino acids long. CDR3 amino acids: CASSLEYLVRGTDTQYF. The CDR3 region has the DNA TGTGCCAGCAGCTTAGAGTACTTGGTACGGGGCACAGATACGCAGTATTTT.

Comment on this clonotype: At one end, the junction sequence differs from germline, possibly due to a read error. The chain carries TRBV6-2 or TRBV6-3 and TRBJ2-1; TRBD2 might be the D (5 bases). This CDR3 has 12 residues. Germline CDR1 is MNHEY and CDR2 is SVGEGT. This CDR3 reads CASSYPAGPVHF. The CDR3 bases are TGTGCCAGCAGTTACCCGGCGGGCCCTGTCCACTTC.

Ten or more counts support this clonotype. This rearrangement joins TRBV28 to TRBJ2-1; 10 bases are shared with TRBD1. Trimming at V came to 5 bases and at J to 7 bases, leaving 2 bases not matched to a gene. Germline V gene data show CDR1 as MDHEN and CDR2 as SYDVKM. The CDR3 runs 13 residues. The CDR3 nucleotides are TGTGCCAGCAGTCTGGGACAGGGGAATGAGCAGTTCTTC. This gives the protein CASSLGQGNEQFF. Complete variable domain (other parts from reference TRBV28 and TRBJ2-1): DVKVTQSSRYLVKRTGEKVFLECVQDMDHENMFWYRQDPGLGLRLIYFSYDVKMKEKGDIPEGYSVSREKKERFSLILESASTNQTSMYLCASSLGQGNEQFFGPGTRLTVL.

This chain uses TRBV5-1 with TRBJ2-1; TRBD1 matches at 8 bases. Losses at the gene ends were 3 bases for V and 1 base for J; bases not matched to a gene: 6. Germline CDR1 reads SGHRS; CDR2 reads YFSETQ. This CDR3 has 16 residues. The CDR3 sequence: CASSSSGTGSYNEQFF. In nucleotides, the CDR3 is TGCGCCAGCAGCTCCTCAGGGACAGGATCCTACAATGAGCAGTTCTTC.

Many counts were recorded for this clonotype. The chain employs TRBV2 and TRBJ2-5; D unresolved. This CDR3 region has 14 residues. In germline, CDR1 is SNHLY, CDR2 FYNNEI. Trimming took off 8 bases at V and 2 bases at J, with 15 bases between the two ends. The CDR3 sequence is CASPEGIRQETQYF. CDR3 in DNA: TGTGCCAGCCCCGAAGGGATCAGACAAGAGACCCAGTACTTC. Full variable domain (missing parts from reference TRBV2 and TRBJ2-5): EPEVTQTPSHQVTQMGQEVILRCVPISNHLYFYWYRQILGQKVEFLVSFYNNEISEKSEIFDDQFSVERPDGSNFTLKIRSTKLEDSAMYFCASPEGIRQETQYFGPGTRLLVL.

This clonotype has a count of ten or more. This sequence joins TRBV27 and TRBJ2-5, with 7 bases fitting TRBD2. The CDR3 spans 15 residues. V shed 3 bases and J 1 base; nucleotides not matched to a gene: 5. The germline V gene has CDR1 MNHEY and CDR2 SMNVEV (reference sequence). CDR3 amino acids: CASSLRPGGQETQYF. CDR3 DNA: TGTGCCAGCAGTTTGCGCCCGGGAGGCCAAGAGACCCAGTACTTC.

This CDR3 is CASSFPDGKNIQYF. The DNA for the CDR3 is TGCGCCAGCAGCTTCCCCGACGGCAAAAACATTCAGTACTTC. The rearrangement uses TRBV5-1 and TRBJ2-4; unclear D gene. CDR3 size: 14 residues. Germline V gene sequence: CDR1 SGHRS, CDR2 YFSETQ. Trimming shortened V by 2 bases and J by 3 bases, and 9 bases separated the two germline ends.

The chain links TRBV7-2 to TRBJ1-1; possible D gene TRBD1, 6 bases. This CDR3 is 14 amino acids long. Trimming pared 1 base from V and 10 bases from J, leaving 16 bases between. From germline, CDR1 is SGHTA and CDR2 FQGNSA. CDR3 region: CASSLGGLDGRAFF. The CDR3 nucleotides are TGTGCCAGCAGCTTAGGGGGGCTGGATGGTAGAGCTTTCTTT.

V usage is TRBV7-9 and J usage is TRBJ2-2; D remains unclear. Germline V gene sequence: CDR1 SEHNR, CDR2 FQNEAQ (reference sequence). CDR3 length equals 15 residues. V lost 1 base to trimming and J lost 0 bases, with 6 bases between them. This chain's CDR3 is CASSLGTANTGELFF. The CDR3, as DNA: TGTGCCAGCAGCTTAGGGACCGCGAACACCGGGGAGCTGTTTTTT.

The table lists this clonotype with a few counts. The rearrangement uses TRBV7-6 and TRBJ2-5; 8 bases fit TRBD1. Trimming removed 5 bases from V and 4 bases from J; junction bases left unmatched: 6. The CDR3 is 14 residues long. Germline loops: CDR1 SGHVS, CDR2 FNYEAQ. CDR3 sequence reads: CASSTRTGTETQYF. CDR3 DNA: TGTGCCAGCAGCACCCGGACAGGGACAGAGACCCAGTACTTC.

At least ten counts were recorded for this clonotype. The rearrangement links TRBV12-3 or TRBV12-4 to TRBJ2-1; 8 bases agree with TRBD2. This CDR3 region has 14 residues. V was clipped by 3 bases and J by 9 bases; unmatched bases: 7. CDR3 bases: TGTGCCAGCAGTTTGACGGGGGGGGCTAGTGAGCAGTTCTTC. The encoded protein is CASSLTGGASEQFF.

This CDR3 reads CASSLAGGINQPQHF. The CDR3 DNA follows: TGTGCCAGCAGCTTAGCGGGCGGCATCAATCAGCCCCAGCATTTT. The chain combines TRBV7-2 with TRBJ1-5; D uncertain. Germline CDR1 is SGHTA and CDR2 is FQGNSA. The CDR3 totals 15 residues. Deletions cut 0 bases from V and 3 bases from J, with 9 bases between.

The V gene is TRBV12-3 or TRBV12-4, the J gene TRBJ2-1, with D maybe TRBD2 (7 bases). V shed 6 bases and J shed 12 bases, with 21 bases lying between them. This CDR3 comprises 14 residues. CDR3 sequence: CASSSGGTGGGQFF. CDR3 nucleotide sequence: TGTGCCAGCAGCTCGGGGGGCACGGGAGGTGGGCAGTTCTTC.

This clonotype was detected only a few times. The chain couples TRBV29-1 to TRBJ2-2, with 11 positions matching TRBD1. J was trimmed by 5 bases and V by 5 bases; bases with no gene match: 7. This CDR3 spans 15 amino acids. CDR1 is SQVTM and CDR2 is ANQGSEA in the germline V gene. CDR3 amino acids: CSVFLRDRGTGELFF. CDR3 DNA: TGCAGCGTTTTTCTCCGGGACAGGGGGACCGGGGAGCTGTTTTTT.

This clonotype was seen at least ten times. The chain combines TRBV7-2 with TRBJ1-1; 7 bases are shared with TRBD1. Germline V CDR1 and CDR2: SGHTA, FQGNSA. V shed 2 bases, J shed 4 bases, and the junction held 4 bases outside the gene matches. The length of the CDR3 is 14 residues. CDR3 region: CASSLQGVGTEAFF. Here the CDR3 DNA reads TGTGCCAGCAGCTTACAGGGGGTGGGCACTGAAGCTTTCTTT.